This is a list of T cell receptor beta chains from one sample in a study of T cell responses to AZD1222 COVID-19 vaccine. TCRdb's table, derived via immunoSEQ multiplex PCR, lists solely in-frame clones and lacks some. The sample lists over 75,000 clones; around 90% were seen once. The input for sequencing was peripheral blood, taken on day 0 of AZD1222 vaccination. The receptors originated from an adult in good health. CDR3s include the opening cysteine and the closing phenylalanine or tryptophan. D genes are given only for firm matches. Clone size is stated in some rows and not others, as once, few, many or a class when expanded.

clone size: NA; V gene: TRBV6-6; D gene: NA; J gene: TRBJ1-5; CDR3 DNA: TGTGCCAGCAGTTTCACCGCCCCAGGTACGGAGCCCCAGCATTTT; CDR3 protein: CASSFTAPGTEPQHF
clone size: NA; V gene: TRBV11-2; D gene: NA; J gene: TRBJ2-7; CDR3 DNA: TGTGCCAGCAGCTTACGGACTCCCGGGCGGTACTTC; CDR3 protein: CASSLRTPGRYF
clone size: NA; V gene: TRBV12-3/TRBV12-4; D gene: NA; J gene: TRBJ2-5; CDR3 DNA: TGTGCCAGCATGTTGGGGGCCGGGGAGACCCAGTACTTC; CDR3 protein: CASMLGAGETQYF
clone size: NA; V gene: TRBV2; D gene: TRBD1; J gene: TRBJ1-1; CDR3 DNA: TGTGCCAGCAGTCCCGGGACAGGGAACACTGAAGCTTTCTTT; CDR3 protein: CASSPGTGNTEAFF
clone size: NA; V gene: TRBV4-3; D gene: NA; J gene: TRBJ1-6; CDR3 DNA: TGCGCCAGCAGCCAAGAAACCAGGGGATCACCCCTCCACTTT; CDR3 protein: CASSQETRGSPLHF
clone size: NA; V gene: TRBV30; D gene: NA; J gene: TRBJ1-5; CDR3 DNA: TGTGCCTGGAGCCCAGGGTTATGGCAGCCCCAGCATTTT; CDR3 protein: CAWSPGLWQPQHF
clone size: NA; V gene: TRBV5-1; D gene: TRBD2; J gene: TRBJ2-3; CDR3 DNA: TGCGCCAGCAGCTTGGCTAGCGGGGGAGGAGATACGCAGTATTTT; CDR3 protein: CASSLASGGGDTQYF
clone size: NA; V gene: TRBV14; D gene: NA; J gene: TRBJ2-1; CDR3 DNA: TGTGCCAGCAGCCCTTTGGGCCGGGGGATCTACAATGAGCAGTTCTTC; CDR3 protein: CASSPLGRGIYNEQFF
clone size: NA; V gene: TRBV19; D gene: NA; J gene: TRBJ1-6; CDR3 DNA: TGTGCCAGTAGTGGTACAGCCTATAATTCACCCCTCCACTTT; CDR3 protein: CASSGTAYNSPLHF
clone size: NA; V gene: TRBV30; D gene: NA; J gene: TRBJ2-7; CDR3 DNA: TGTGCCTGGAGTGAACGGTACGAGCAGTACTTC; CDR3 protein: CAWSERYEQYF
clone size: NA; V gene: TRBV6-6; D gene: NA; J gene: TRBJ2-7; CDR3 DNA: TGTGCCAGCCGTGCAGGGGAGGCCTACGAGCAGTACTTC; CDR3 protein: CASRAGEAYEQYF
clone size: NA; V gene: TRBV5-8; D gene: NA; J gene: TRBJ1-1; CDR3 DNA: TGTGCCAGCAGCCCCTGGGTAAACACTGAAGCTTTCTTT; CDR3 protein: CASSPWVNTEAFF
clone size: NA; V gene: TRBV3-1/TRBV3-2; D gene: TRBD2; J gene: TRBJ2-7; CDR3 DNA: TGTGCCAGCAGCCCGGGACTAGCGGGAGACGAGCAGTACTTC; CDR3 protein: CASSPGLAGDEQYF
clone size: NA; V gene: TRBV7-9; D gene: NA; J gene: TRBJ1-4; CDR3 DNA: TGTGCCAGCAGCTTATGGTCGGCACCGAATGAAAAACTGTTTTTT; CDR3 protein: CASSLWSAPNEKLFF
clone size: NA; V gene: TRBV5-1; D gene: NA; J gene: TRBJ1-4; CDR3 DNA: TGCGCCAGCAGCTTGAACAGGCCGAATGAAAAACTGTTTTTT; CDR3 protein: CASSLNRPNEKLFF
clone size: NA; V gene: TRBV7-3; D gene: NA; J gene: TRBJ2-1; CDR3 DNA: TGTGCCAGCAGCCTATTAGGAAGGGGCTTGTCTGAGCAGTTCTTC; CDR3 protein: CASSLLGRGLSEQFF
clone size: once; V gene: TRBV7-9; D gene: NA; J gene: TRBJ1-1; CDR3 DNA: TGTGCCAGCAGCTTTGAGGGGTTTGAAGCTTTCTTT; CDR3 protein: CASSFEGFEAFF
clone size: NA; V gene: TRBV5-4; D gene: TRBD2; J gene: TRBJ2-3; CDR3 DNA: TGTGCCAGCAGCTTGGAGCGGGGTCCGGCAGATACGCAGTATTTT; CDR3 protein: CASSLERGPADTQYF
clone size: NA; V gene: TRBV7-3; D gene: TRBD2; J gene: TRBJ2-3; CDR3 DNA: TGTGCCAGCAGCCCTAGCGGGGGGACAGATACGCAGTATTTT; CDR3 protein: CASSPSGGTDTQYF
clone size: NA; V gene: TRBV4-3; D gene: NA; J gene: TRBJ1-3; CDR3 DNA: TGCGCCAGCAGCCAAGATAATCCGGAGCCCTCTGGAAACACCATATATTTT; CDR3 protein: CASSQDNPEPSGNTIYF
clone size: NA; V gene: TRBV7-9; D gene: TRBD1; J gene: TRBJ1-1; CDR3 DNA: TGTGCCAGCAGCCATGGGGGCGGGGACAGCCGGTGGACCACTGAAGCTTTCTTT; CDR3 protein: CASSHGGGDSRWTTEAFF
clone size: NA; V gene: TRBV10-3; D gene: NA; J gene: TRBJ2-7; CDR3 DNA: TGTGCCACGACTAGGCCAGGGAGCTCCTACGAGCAGTACTTC; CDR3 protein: CATTRPGSSYEQYF